This TCR beta chain was found in a study of blood T cell repertoires in COVID-19. Here immunoSEQ multiplex PCR was the method, and the copy in TCRdb shows in-frame clones only, minus some. The table lists 200,000 to 250,000 clones, approximately 78% of them singletons, with 8.2% in the top ten. This clone was observed a single time. With 8 bases clipped from V and 4 bases from J, the junction kept 10 bases outside the gene matches. Germline CDR1 MNHEY, CDR2 SVGAGI. The CDR3 extends over 15 amino acids. The sample comprised peripheral blood. The clonotype was recovered from an elderly woman with COVID-19, enrolled during active disease. This chain uses TRBV6-5 with TRBJ2-2; 7 bases match TRBD2. The CDR3 loop is CASPGTGGTTGELFF. The CDR3 DNA reads as TGTGCCAGCCCCGGGACGGGGGGTACCACCGGGGAGCTGTTTTTT.